This TCR beta chain was sequenced in a study of T cell changes during pregnancy in multiple sclerosis. The protocol was immunoSEQ multiplex PCR, while the TCRdb copy is restricted to in-frame clones and leaves out a portion. The sample yields about 97,000 clones, 80% to 95% seen once. J was trimmed by 0 bases and V by 3 bases; bases with no gene match: 8. Germline V lookup: CDR1 SGHDT, CDR2 YYEEEE. This CDR3 has 17 residues. The material sequenced was peripheral blood, taken in the second trimester of pregnancy. This TCR was recovered from a female donor with multiple sclerosis, enrolled in a pregnancy study. The genes are TRBV5-6 and TRBJ2-1; 8 bases align to TRBD1. CDR3 coding DNA: TGTGCCAGCAGCTACCTTTTTGGGACAGGCTCCTACAATGAGCAGTTCTTC. This translates into CASSYLFGTGSYNEQFF.